The present T cell receptor (beta chain) was sequenced within a study of shared clonotypes between healthy human individuals. Study-level results: It was the non-shared clonotypes that had lower generation probabilities than clonotypes shared by all four donors.

Concerning this clone itself: The antigen is undetermined.

Data came from immunoSEQ multiplex PCR; TCRdb stores just in-frame clones and leaves some out. In the table there are about 680,000 clones, 74% of which are singletons. The CDR3 loop spans 13 amino acids. With 7 bases removed from V and 4 bases from J, the gap between germline ends came to 13 bases. Germline CDR1 and CDR2: MDHEN and SYDVKM. The gene calls are TRBV28 and TRBJ1-1; D is perhaps TRBD1 (5 bases). The clonotype comes from a woman aged 25 to 39 in good health. Sequencing input: memory CD4+ T cells sorted from blood. Specified subset: CD45RA-negative fraction. CDR3 amino acids: CASILGESTEAFF. The CDR3 bases are TGTGCCAGCATTCTGGGGGAATCCACTGAAGCTTTCTTT.